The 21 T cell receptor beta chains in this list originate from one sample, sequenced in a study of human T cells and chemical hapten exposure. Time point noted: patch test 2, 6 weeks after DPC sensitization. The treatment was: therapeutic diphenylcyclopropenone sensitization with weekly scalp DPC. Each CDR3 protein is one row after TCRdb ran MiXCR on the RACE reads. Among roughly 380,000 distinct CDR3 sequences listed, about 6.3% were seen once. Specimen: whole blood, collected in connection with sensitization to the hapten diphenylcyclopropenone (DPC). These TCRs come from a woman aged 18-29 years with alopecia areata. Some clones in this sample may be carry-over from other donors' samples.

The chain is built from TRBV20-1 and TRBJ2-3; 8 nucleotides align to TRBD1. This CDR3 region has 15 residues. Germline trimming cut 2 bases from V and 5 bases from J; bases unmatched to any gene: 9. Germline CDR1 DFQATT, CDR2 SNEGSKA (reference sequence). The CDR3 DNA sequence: TGCAGTGCTAGACTACCGACAGGGGCGGTAGATACGCAGTATTTT. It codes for CSARLPTGAVDTQYF.

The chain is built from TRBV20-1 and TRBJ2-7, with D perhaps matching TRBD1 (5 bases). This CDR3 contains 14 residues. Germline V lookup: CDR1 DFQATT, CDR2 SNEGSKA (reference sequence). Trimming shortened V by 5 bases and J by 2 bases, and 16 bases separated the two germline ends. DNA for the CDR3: TGCAGTGCTCGCAGGGATCCCACAACCTACGAGCAGTACTTC. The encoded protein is CSARRDPTTYEQYF.

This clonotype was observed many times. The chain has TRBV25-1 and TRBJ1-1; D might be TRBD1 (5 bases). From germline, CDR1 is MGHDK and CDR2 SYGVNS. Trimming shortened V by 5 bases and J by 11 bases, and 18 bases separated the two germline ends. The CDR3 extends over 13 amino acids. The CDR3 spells CASSRVGTFYAFF. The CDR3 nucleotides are TGTGCCAGCAGTAGAGTCGGGACTTTTTACGCTTTCTTT.

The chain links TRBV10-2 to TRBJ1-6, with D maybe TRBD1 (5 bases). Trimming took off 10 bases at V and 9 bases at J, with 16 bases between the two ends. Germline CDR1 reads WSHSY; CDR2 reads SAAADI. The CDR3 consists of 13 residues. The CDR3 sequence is CATKGRGTSPLHF. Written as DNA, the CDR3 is TGCGCCACCAAGGGGCGGGGGACTTCACCCCTCCACTTT.

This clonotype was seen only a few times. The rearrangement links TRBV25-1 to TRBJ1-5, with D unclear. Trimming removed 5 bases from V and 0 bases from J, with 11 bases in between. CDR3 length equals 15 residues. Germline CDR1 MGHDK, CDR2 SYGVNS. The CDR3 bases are TGTGCCAGCAGTTCTGGTAGCGGTAGCAATCAGCCCCAGCATTTT. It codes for CASSSGSGSNQPQHF.

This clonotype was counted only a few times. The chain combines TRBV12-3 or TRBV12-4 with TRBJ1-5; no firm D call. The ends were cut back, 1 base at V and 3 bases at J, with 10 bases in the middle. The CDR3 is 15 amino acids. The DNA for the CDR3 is TGTGCCAGCAGTTTAGGGGGAGATTCCAATCAGCCCCAGCATTTT. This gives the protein CASSLGGDSNQPQHF.

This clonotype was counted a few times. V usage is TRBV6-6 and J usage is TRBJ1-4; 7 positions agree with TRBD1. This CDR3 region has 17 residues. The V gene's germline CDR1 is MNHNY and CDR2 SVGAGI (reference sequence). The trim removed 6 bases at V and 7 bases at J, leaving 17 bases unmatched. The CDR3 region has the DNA TGTGCCAGCAGGAAGACGGGACAGCCTAATTGGGGTGAAAAACTGTTTTTT. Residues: CASRKTGQPNWGEKLFF.

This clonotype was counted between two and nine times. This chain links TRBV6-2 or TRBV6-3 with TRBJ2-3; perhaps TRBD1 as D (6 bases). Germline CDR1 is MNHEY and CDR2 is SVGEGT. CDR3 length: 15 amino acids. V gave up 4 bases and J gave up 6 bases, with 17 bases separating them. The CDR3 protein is CASSSILTGTDTQYF. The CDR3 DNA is TGTGCCAGCAGTTCTATACTAACAGGGACGGATACGCAGTATTTT.

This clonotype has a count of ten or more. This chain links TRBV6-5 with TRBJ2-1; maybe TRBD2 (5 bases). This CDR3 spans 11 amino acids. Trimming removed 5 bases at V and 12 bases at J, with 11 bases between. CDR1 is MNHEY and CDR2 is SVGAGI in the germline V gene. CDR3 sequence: CASSPGLVQFF. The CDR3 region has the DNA TGTGCCAGCAGTCCCGGACTCGTGCAGTTCTTC.

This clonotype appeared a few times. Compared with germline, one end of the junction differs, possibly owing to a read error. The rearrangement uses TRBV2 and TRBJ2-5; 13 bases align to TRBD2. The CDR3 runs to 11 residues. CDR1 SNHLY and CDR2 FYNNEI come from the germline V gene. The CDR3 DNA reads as TGTGCCAGCAGTGAGGGACTAGCGGGGCACTTC. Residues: CASSEGLAGHF. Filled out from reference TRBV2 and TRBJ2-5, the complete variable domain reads EPEVTQTPSHQVTQMGQEVILRCVPISNHLYFYWYRQILGQKVEFLVSFYNNEISEKSEIFDDQFSVERPDGSNFTLKIRSTKLEDSAMYFCASSEGLAGHFGPGTRLLVL.

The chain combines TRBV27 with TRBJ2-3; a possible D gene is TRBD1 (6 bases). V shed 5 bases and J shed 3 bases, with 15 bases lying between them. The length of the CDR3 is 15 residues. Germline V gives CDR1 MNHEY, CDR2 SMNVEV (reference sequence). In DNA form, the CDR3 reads TGTGCCAGCAGTATCCAGGGGAGTGGGACAGATACGCAGTATTTT. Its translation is CASSIQGSGTDTQYF.

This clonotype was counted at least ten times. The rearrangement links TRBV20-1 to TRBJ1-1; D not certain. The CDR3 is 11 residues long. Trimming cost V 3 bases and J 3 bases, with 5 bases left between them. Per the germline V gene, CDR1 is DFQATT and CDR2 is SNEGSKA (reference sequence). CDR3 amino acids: CSARVDTEAFF. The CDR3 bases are TGCAGTGCTAGGGTTGACACTGAAGCTTTCTTT.

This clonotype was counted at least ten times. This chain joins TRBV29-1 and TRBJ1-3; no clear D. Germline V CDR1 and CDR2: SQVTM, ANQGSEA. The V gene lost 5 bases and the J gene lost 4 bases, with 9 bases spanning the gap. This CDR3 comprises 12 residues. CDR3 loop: CSVRTEGNTIYF. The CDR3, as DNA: TGCAGCGTTCGGACGGAAGGAAACACCATATATTTT.

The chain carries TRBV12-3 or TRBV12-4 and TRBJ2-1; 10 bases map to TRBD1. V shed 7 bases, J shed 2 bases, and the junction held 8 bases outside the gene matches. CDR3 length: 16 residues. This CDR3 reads CASNPTGTGAYNEQFF. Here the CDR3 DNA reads TGTGCCAGCAACCCAACCGGGACAGGGGCCTACAATGAGCAGTTCTTC.

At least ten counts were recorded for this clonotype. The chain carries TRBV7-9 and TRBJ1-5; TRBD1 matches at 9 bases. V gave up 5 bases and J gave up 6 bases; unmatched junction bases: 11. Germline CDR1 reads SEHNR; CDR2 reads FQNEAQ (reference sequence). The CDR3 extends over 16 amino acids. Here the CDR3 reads CASSPRRTGEAQPQHF. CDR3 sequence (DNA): TGTGCCAGCAGCCCCCGCAGGACAGGGGAGGCTCAGCCCCAGCATTTT.

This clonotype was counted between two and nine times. The CDR3 loop is CATSESGTEYQETQYF. For the CDR3, the DNA is TGTGCCACCAGTGAGTCCGGGACGGAGTACCAAGAGACCCAGTACTTC. V and J are TRBV24-1 and TRBJ2-5; possibly TRBD1 or TRBD2 for D (5 bases each). Germline CDR1 and CDR2: KGHDR and SFDVKD. This CDR3 has 16 amino acids. Trimming removed 4 bases from V and 0 bases from J, with 14 bases in between.

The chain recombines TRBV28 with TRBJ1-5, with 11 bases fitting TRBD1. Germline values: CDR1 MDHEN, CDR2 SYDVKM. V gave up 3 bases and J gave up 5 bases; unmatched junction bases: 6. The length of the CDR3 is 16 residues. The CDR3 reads CASSFLWTGGDQPQHF. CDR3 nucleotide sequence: TGTGCCAGCAGTTTCCTGTGGACAGGGGGCGATCAGCCCCAGCATTTT.

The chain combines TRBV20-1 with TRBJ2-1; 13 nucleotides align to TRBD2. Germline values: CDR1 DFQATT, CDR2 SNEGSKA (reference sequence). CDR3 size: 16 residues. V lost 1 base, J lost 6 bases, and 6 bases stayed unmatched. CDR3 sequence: CSARGSGTSGTNEQFF. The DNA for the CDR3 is TGCAGTGCTAGAGGCTCCGGGACTAGCGGGACCAATGAGCAGTTCTTC.

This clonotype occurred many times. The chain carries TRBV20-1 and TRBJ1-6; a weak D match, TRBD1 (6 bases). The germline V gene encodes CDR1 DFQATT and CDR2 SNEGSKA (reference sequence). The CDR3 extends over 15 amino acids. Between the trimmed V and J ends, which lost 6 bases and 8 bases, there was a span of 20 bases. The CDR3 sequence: CSAPNPQGFDSPLHF. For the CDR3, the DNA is TGCAGTGCGCCGAATCCACAGGGATTTGATTCACCCCTCCACTTT.

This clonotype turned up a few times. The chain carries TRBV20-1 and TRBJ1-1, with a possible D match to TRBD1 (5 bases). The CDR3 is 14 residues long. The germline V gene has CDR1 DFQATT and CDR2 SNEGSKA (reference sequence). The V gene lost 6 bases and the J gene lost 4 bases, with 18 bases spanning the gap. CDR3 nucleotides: TGCAGTGCCGAGATGGGACGGAGTTTCACTGAAGCTTTCTTT. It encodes CSAEMGRSFTEAFF.

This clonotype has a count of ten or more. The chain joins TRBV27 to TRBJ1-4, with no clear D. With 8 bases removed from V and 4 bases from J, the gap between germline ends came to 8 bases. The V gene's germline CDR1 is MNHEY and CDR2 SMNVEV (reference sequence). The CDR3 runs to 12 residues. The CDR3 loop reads CASLVRNEKLFF. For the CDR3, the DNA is TGTGCCAGCCTCGTACGTAATGAAAAACTGTTTTTT. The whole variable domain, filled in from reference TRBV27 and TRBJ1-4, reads EAQVTQNPRYLITVTGKKLTVTCSQNMNHEYMSWYRQDPGLGLRQIYYSMNVEVTDKGDVPEGYKVSRKEKRNFPLILESPSPNQTSLYFCASLVRNEKLFFGSGTQLSVL.